This T cell receptor beta chain is from a study of vaccination and CD4 T cells after COVID-19. Sample treatment: roughly 10-day PBMC culture with coronavirus spike peptide pools or control peptides (ViraFEST assay). A few counts support this clonotype. Antigen unknown. The Oncomine TCR Beta short-read assay generated sequence data from the DNA of cultured CD4+ T cells. A single record per CDR3 protein comes from TCRdb applying MiXCR to the PCR reads. The sample holds over 15,000 distinct CDR3 sequences, around 50% seen once. V lost 0 bases, J lost 0 bases, and 12 bases lay in between. CDR3 length: 18 residues. Germline CDR1 is MNHEY and CDR2 is SVGEGT.

The V and J genes are TRBV6-2 or TRBV6-3 and TRBJ1-6; D unresolved. The sequence derives from a human donor who had recovered from COVID-19. The specimen comprised CD4+ T cells from blood, cultured in vitro, sampled before SARS-CoV-2 vaccination. CDR3 loop: CASSYSKDASSYNSPLHF. CDR3 nucleotides: TGTGCCAGCAGTTACTCGAAGGACGCCAGCTCCTATAATTCACCCCTCCACTTT.